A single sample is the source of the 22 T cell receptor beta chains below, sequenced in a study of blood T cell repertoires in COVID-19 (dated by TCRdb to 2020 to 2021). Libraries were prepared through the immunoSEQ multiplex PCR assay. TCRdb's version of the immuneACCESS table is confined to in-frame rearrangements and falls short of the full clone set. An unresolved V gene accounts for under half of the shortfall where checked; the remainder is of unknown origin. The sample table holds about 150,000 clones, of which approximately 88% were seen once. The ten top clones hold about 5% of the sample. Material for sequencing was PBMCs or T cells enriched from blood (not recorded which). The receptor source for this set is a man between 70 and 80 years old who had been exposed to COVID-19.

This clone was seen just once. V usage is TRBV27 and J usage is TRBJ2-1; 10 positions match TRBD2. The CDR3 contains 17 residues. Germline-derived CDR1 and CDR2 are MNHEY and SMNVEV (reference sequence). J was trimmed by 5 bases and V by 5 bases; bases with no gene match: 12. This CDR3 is CASSHDLSLAGNNEQFF. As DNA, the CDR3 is TGTGCCAGCAGTCATGATTTGTCACTAGCGGGAAACAATGAGCAGTTCTTC.

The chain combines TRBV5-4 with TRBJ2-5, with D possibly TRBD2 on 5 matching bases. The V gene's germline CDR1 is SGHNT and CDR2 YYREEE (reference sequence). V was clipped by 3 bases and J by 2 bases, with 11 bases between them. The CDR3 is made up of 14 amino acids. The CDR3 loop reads CASSWQLAQETQYF. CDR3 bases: TGTGCCAGCAGCTGGCAATTAGCGCAAGAGACCCAGTACTTC. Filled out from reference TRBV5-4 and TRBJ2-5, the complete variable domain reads ETGVTQSPTHLIKTRGQQVTLRCSSQSGHNTVSWYQQALGQGPQFIFQYYREEENGRGNFPPRFSGLQFPNYSSELNVNALELDDSALYLCASSWQLAQETQYFGPGTRLLVL.

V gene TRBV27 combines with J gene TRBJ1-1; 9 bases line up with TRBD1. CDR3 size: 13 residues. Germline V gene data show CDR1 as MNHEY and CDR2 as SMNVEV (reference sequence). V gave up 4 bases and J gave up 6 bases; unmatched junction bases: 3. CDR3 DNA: TGTGCCAGCAGTTCGGGACAGGGCGCTGAAGCTTTCTTT. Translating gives CASSSGQGAEAFF.

The CDR3 protein is CASSSPGRAGDYNEQFF. For the CDR3, the DNA is TGTGCCAGCAGTTCCCCTGGTCGAGCGGGGGATTACAATGAGCAGTTCTTC. The gene calls are TRBV6-2 or TRBV6-3 and TRBJ2-1; 8 bases align to TRBD2. In germline, CDR1 is MNHEY, CDR2 SVGEGT. J lost 4 bases, V lost 4 bases, and 12 bases had no gene match. This CDR3 has 17 amino acids.

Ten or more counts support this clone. The CDR3 loop is CASSEGVAAQPQHF. The CDR3 DNA reads TGTGCCAGCAGCGAGGGAGTGGCCGCTCAGCCCCAGCATTTT. This chain uses TRBV9 with TRBJ1-5; unclear D gene. This CDR3 region has 14 residues. From germline, CDR1 is SGDLS and CDR2 YYNGEE. V lost 3 bases and J 6 bases, leaving 13 bases between the germline ends.

The CDR3 loop reads CASGLLVDEQFF. For the CDR3, the DNA is TGCGCCAGCGGGTTACTAGTCGACGAGCAGTTCTTC. The chain recombines TRBV10-2 with TRBJ2-1; D possibly corresponds to TRBD2 (5 bases). This CDR3 is 12 amino acids long. V was pared by 8 bases and J by 10 bases, with 15 bases between. In germline, CDR1 is WSHSY, CDR2 SAAADI.

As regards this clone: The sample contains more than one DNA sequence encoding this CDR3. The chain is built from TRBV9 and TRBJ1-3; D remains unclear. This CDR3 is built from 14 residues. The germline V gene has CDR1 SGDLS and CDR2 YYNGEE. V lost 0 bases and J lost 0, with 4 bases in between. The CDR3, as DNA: TGTGCCAGCAGCGTAGGAGCCTCTGGAAACACCATATATTTT. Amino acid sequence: CASSVGASGNTIYF.

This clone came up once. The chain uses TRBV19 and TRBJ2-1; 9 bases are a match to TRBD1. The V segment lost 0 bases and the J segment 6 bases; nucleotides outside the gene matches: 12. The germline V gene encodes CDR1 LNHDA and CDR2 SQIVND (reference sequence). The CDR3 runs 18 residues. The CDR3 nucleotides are TGTGCCAGTAGTATAGAACCCCCGGGACAGGGTTTTGGCAATGAGCAGTTCTTC. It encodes CASSIEPPGQGFGNEQFF.

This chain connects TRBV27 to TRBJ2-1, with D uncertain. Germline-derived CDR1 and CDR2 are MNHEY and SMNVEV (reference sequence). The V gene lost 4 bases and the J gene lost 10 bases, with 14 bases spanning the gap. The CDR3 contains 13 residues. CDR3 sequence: CASSYWSDGEQFF. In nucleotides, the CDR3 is TGTGCCAGCAGTTATTGGAGCGACGGGGAGCAGTTCTTC.

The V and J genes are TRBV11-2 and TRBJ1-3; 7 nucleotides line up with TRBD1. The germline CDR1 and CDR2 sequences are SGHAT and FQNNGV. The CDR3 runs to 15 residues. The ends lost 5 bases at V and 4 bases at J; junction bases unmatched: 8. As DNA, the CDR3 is TGTGCCAGCAGCCAGGGGGATACCGAAGGAAACACCATATATTTT. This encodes CASSQGDTEGNTIYF.

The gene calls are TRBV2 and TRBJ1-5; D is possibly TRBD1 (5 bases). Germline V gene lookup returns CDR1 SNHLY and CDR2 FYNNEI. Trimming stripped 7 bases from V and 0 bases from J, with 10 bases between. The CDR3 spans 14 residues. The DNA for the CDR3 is TGTGCCAGCACCTACGACAGTAGCAATCAGCCCCAGCATTTT. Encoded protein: CASTYDSSNQPQHF.

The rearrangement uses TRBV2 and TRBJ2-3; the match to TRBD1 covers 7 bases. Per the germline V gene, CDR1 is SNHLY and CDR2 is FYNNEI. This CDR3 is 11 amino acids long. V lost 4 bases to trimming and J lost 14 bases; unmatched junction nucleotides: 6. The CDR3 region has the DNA TGTGCCAGCAGTGTTCAGACAGGGAGGTATTTT. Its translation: CASSVQTGRYF. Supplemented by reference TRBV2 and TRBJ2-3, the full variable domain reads EPEVTQTPSHQVTQMGQEVILRCVPISNHLYFYWYRQILGQKVEFLVSFYNNEISEKSEIFDDQFSVERPDGSNFTLKIRSTKLEDSAMYFCASSVQTGRYFGPGTRLTVL.

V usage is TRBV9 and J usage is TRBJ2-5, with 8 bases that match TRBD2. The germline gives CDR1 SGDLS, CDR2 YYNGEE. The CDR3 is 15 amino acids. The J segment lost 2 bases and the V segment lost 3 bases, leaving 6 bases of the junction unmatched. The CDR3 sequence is CASSASGGLQETQYF. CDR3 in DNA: TGTGCCAGCAGCGCCAGCGGGGGACTTCAAGAGACCCAGTACTTC. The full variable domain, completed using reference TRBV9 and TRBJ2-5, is DSGVTQTPKHLITATGQRVTLRCSPRSGDLSVYWYQQSLDQGLQFLIQYYNGEERAKGNILERFSAQQFPDLHSELNLSSLELGDSALYFCASSASGGLQETQYFGPGTRLLVL.

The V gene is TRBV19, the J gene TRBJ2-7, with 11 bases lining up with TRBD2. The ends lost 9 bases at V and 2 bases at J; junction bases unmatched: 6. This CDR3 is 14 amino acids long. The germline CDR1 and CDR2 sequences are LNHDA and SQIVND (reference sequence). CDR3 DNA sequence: TGTGCCAGCCAGATACTAGCGGGAGCCTACGAGCAGTACTTC. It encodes CASQILAGAYEQYF.

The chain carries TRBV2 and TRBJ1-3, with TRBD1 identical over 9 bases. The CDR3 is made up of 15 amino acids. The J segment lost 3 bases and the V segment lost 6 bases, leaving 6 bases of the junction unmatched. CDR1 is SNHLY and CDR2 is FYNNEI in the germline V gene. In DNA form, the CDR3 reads TGTGCCAGCAGAGCACAGGGGGCGAATGGAAACACCATATATTTT. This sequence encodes CASRAQGANGNTIYF. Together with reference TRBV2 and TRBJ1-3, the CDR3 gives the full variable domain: EPEVTQTPSHQVTQMGQEVILRCVPISNHLYFYWYRQILGQKVEFLVSFYNNEISEKSEIFDDQFSVERPDGSNFTLKIRSTKLEDSAMYFCASRAQGANGNTIYFGEGSWLTVV.

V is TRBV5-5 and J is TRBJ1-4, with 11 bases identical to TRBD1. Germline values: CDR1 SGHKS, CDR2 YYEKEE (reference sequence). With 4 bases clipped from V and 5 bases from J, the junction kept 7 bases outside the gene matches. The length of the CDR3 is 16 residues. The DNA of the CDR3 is TGTGCCAGCAGCATGGGACAGGGGGTCTTGAATGAAAAACTGTTTTTT. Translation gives CASSMGQGVLNEKLFF.

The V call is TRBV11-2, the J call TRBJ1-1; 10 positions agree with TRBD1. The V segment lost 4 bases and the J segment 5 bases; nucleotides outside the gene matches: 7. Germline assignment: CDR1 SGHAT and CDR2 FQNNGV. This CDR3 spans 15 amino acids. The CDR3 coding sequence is TGTGCCAGCAGCTCAATGGGACAGGGGAGGACTGAAGCTTTCTTT. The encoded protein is CASSSMGQGRTEAFF.

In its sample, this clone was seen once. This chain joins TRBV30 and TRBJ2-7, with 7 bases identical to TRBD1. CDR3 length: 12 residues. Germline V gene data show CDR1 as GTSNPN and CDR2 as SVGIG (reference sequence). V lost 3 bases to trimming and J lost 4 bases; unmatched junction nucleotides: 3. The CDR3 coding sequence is TGTGCCTGGAGGGGGACAGTTTACGAGCAGTACTTC. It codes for CAWRGTVYEQYF.

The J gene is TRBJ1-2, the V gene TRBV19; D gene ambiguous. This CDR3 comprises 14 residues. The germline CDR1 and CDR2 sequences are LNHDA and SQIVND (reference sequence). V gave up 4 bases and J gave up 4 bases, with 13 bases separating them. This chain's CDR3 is CASSTKQNSYGYTF. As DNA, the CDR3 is TGTGCCAGTAGTACGAAACAGAACTCCTATGGCTACACCTTC.

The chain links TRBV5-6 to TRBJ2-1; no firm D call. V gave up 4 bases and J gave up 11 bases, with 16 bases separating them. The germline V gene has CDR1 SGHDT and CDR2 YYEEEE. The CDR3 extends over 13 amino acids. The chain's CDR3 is CASSPIERTQQFF. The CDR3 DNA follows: TGTGCCAGCAGCCCCATTGAAAGAACACAGCAGTTCTTC.

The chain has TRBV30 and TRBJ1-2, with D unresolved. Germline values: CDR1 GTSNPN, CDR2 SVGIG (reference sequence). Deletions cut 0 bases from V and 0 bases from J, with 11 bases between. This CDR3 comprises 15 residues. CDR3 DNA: TGTGCCTGGAGTGTCGGACTGCTCCCTAACTATGGCTACACCTTC. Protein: CAWSVGLLPNYGYTF.

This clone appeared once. Here the CDR3 reads CASSIDSLGNEKLFF. CDR3 nucleotides: TGTGCCAGTAGTATCGACAGTCTTGGTAATGAAAAACTGTTTTTT. This sequence joins TRBV19 and TRBJ1-4, with a possible D match to TRBD1 (5 bases). Trimming stripped 3 bases from V and 4 bases from J, with 12 bases between. The CDR3 is 15 amino acids. CDR1 is LNHDA and CDR2 is SQIVND in the germline V gene (reference sequence). Full variable domain (missing parts from reference TRBV19 and TRBJ1-4): DGGITQSPKYLFRKEGQNVTLSCEQNLNHDAMYWYRQDPGQGLRLIYYSQIVNDFQKGDIAEGYSVSREKKESFPLTVTSAQKNPTAFYLCASSIDSLGNEKLFFGSGTQLSVL.